This TCR beta chain emerged from a study of blood T cell repertoires in COVID-19. In the source study's methods: Amplification from reference gene primers served as the basis for estimated nucleated cell counts. TCRdb's table, derived via immunoSEQ multiplex PCR, lists solely in-frame clones and lacks some. The D gene and trimming were derived from the DNA, and the V and J assignments and clone size from that table. Among roughly 120,000 clones listed, approximately 90% were seen once. CDR3 length: 14 amino acids. Trimming stripped 2 bases from V and 6 bases from J, with 8 bases between. Germline values: CDR1 LGHDT, CDR2 YNNKEL (reference sequence).

Sequencing was performed on peripheral blood. J is TRBJ1-6 and V is TRBV3-1 (or the pseudogene TRBV3-2); D unclear. This TCR derives from a woman between 45 and 65 years old with acute or convalescent COVID-19. CDR3 in amino acids: CASSQTTGNSPLHF. As DNA, the CDR3 is TGTGCCAGCAGCCAAACCACCGGTAATTCACCCCTCCACTTT.